Listed here are 24 T cell receptor beta chains from one sample, sequenced in a study of T cell responses to AZD1222 COVID-19 vaccine. TCRdb's copy holds only in-frame clones and misses some; the assay was immunoSEQ multiplex PCR. The sample shows fewer than 75,000 clones, 75% to 95% of them seen only once. Material: peripheral blood, obtained 28 days after the second dose of the MenACWY control vaccine. The origin of the receptors is an adult who received the MenACWY meningococcal vaccine as a control.

In this sample, this clone turned up once. The chain has TRBV5-8 and TRBJ1-2, with TRBD1 identical over 8 bases. Germline CDR1 reads SGHTS; CDR2 reads YDEGEE. This CDR3 is built from 15 residues. V lost 1 base and J lost 4; bases outside the gene matches: 6. The CDR3 DNA reads as TGTGCCAGCAGCTTGAACACAGGGGGGCCCTATGGCTACACCTTC. Amino acids: CASSLNTGGPYGYTF.

The rearrangement links TRBV5-4 to TRBJ2-2, with TRBD2 as a possible D gene (5 bases). The V end was cut by 0 bases, the J end by 3 bases, with 12 bases between. This CDR3 is built from 16 residues. Germline assignment: CDR1 SGHNT and CDR2 YYREEE (reference sequence). The CDR3 nucleotides read TGTGCCAGCAGCTTGGCCAACGGAGCGGACACCGGGGAGCTGTTTTTT. This gives the protein CASSLANGADTGELFF.

V is TRBV6-2 or TRBV6-3 and J is TRBJ2-3, with 8 bases that match TRBD1. The junction had 1 base not matched to a gene; V was cut back by 0 bases and J by 2 bases. This CDR3 spans 15 amino acids. Germline V lookup: CDR1 MNHEY, CDR2 SVGEGT. CDR3 sequence reads: CASSYSTGDTDTQYF. DNA of the CDR3: TGTGCCAGCAGTTACTCGACAGGGGACACAGATACGCAGTATTTT.

The gene calls are TRBV7-2 and TRBJ1-1; a weak D match, TRBD1 (5 bases). The CDR3 spans 14 residues. Germline-derived CDR1 and CDR2 are SGHTA and FQGNSA. The V end lost 6 bases, the J end lost 10 bases, and 21 bases lay between the germline ends. CDR3 bases: TGTGCCAGCAGTCTAGAGGGTGTAAGGGGAAGAGCTTTCTTT. Amino acid sequence: CASSLEGVRGRAFF.

The chain uses TRBV28 and TRBJ1-4; TRBD1 might be the D (5 bases). V was clipped by 9 bases and J by 8 bases, with 13 bases between them. CDR1 and CDR2 from the germline V gene are MDHEN and SYDVKM. CDR3 size: 12 residues. The CDR3 bases are TGTGCCAGTCGAAGGGGAGGGGAAAAACTGTTTTTT. It is translated as CASRRGGEKLFF.

The chain recombines TRBV4-1 with TRBJ1-1; 10 positions agree with TRBD1. Germline assignment: CDR1 MGHRA and CDR2 YSYEKL. This CDR3 contains 15 residues. V shed 0 bases, J shed 7 bases, and the junction held 5 bases outside the gene matches. The CDR3 is CASSQDPGQGGEAFF. CDR3 in DNA: TGCGCCAGCAGCCAAGACCCCGGACAGGGGGGTGAAGCTTTCTTT.

The V call is TRBV6-5, the J call TRBJ1-1, with 9 bases matching TRBD1. The CDR3 extends over 14 amino acids. V shed 5 bases and J 3 bases; nucleotides not matched to a gene: 4. Germline-derived CDR1 and CDR2 are MNHEY and SVGAGI. The CDR3 nucleotides read TGTGCCAGCAGTCGACAGGGGGGGGACACTGAAGCTTTCTTT. Translating gives CASSRQGGDTEAFF.

The chain recombines TRBV12-2 with TRBJ2-5; the table's D gene call, TRBD1, was not cross checked with the DNA. TRBV12-2 is deemed a pseudogene. The CDR3 length is 16 residues. CDR3 protein: CASRLLGQGFGETQYF. The CDR3 DNA reads TGTGCAAGTCGCTTATTGGGACAGGGTTTTGGAGAGACCCAGTACTTC.

To note about this clone: Germline is not matched at one junction end, which may reflect a read error. V usage is TRBV28 and J usage is TRBJ1-1; D remains unclear. CDR3 length: 12 residues. Germline-derived CDR1 and CDR2 are MDHEN and SYDVKM. CDR3 DNA: TGTGCCAGCAGTCTAGCCTACCGGGAGGTCGTCTTT. Amino acid sequence: CASSLAYREVVF.

V is TRBV12-3 or TRBV12-4 and J is TRBJ2-3; the D is unclear. The CDR3 loop spans 12 amino acids. Between the trimmed V and J ends, which lost 0 bases and 11 bases, there was a span of 9 bases. CDR3 nucleotides: TGTGCCAGCAGTTTAGCGCGTCAAAGGCAGTATTTT. Translating gives CASSLARQRQYF.

V and J are TRBV24-1 and TRBJ2-2; D gene uncertain. Germline CDR1 KGHDR, CDR2 SFDVKD. The V gene lost 4 bases and the J gene lost 5 bases, with 7 bases spanning the gap. CDR3 length: 13 residues. The CDR3 DNA follows: TGTGCCACCAGTGAGTGGGAAACCGGGGAGCTGTTTTTT. Protein: CATSEWETGELFF.

V is TRBV18 and J is TRBJ1-2; 7 bases match TRBD1. The V gene's germline CDR1 is KGHSH and CDR2 LQKENI. V lost 2 bases and J lost 8; bases outside the gene matches: 8. The CDR3 sequence is 14 residues long. Here the CDR3 reads CASSPETRGLGYTF. CDR3 sequence (DNA): TGTGCCAGCTCACCAGAGACGAGGGGGCTGGGCTACACCTTC.

J is TRBJ2-7 and V is TRBV4-2; TRBD2 matches 10 bases. CDR3 length: 17 amino acids. CDR1 and CDR2 (germline): LGHNA, YNFKEQ. After removal of 0 bases from V and 4 bases from J, the junction contained 9 bases not matched to a gene. CDR3 loop: CASSQESAGGPEYEQYF. CDR3 DNA: TGTGCCAGCAGCCAAGAATCAGCGGGAGGGCCCGAATACGAGCAGTACTTC.

The chain is built from TRBV6-4 and TRBJ2-7, with 8 bases matching TRBD1. Germline V lookup: CDR1 MRHNA, CDR2 SNTAGT. The CDR3 consists of 18 residues. Losses at the gene ends were 2 bases for V and 3 bases for J; bases not matched to a gene: 15. The CDR3 DNA follows: TGTGCCAGCAGTGACACCCCCACTGGACAGGGCCGAAACTACGAGCAGTACTTC. Its protein is CASSDTPTGQGRNYEQYF.

This clone was seen a few times. This sequence joins TRBV6-4 and TRBJ2-3; D remains unclear. The V and J ends lost 2 bases and 0 bases respectively, with 3 bases between them. CDR3 length equals 13 residues. CDR1 MRHNA and CDR2 SNTAGT come from the germline V gene. The CDR3 loop reads CASSDGSTDTQYF. CDR3 DNA: TGTGCCAGCAGTGACGGGAGCACAGATACGCAGTATTTT.

Here the CDR3 reads CSVGYYREGVSRETQYF. DNA for the CDR3: TGCAGCGTTGGATATTACAGGGAGGGAGTGTCCCGGGAGACCCAGTACTTC. This rearrangement joins TRBV29-1 to TRBJ2-5, with D tentatively TRBD2 (7 bases). Germline values: CDR1 SQVTM, CDR2 ANQGSEA. The CDR3 length is 17 residues. V gave up 4 bases and J gave up 5 bases, with 26 bases separating them.

The CDR3 DNA reads as TGTGCCAGCAGCGTTGTAAAGGGCGTAGGCGAGCAGTACTTC. Amino acids: CASSVVKGVGEQYF. The chain couples TRBV11-2 to TRBJ2-7; no firm D call. Trimming removed 5 bases at V and 6 bases at J, with 17 bases between. This CDR3 has 14 residues. Germline CDR1 reads SGHAT; CDR2 reads FQNNGV.

The chain carries TRBV5-5 and TRBJ2-1; D is unresolved. V lost 1 base and J lost 10, with 9 bases in between. This CDR3 contains 12 residues. Per the germline V gene, CDR1 is SGHKS and CDR2 is YYEKEE (reference sequence). The CDR3 loop reads CASSLKADEQFF. The CDR3 nucleotides read TGTGCCAGCAGCTTGAAGGCGGACGAGCAGTTCTTC.

This clone was seen more than once but under ten times. Within the sample, other DNA sequences also encode this same CDR3. The chain joins TRBV12-3 or TRBV12-4 to TRBJ2-3; D is unresolved. Trimming took off 4 bases at V and 3 bases at J, with 5 bases between the two ends. The CDR3 runs 12 residues. CDR3 nucleotides: TGTGCCAGCAGTTCCGTTACAGATACGCAGTATTTT. It is translated as CASSSVTDTQYF.

Details on this clone: At the DNA level, this CDR3 is encoded by other sequences in the same sample as well. V gene TRBV19 combines with J gene TRBJ2-5; no reliable D call. The CDR3 has 12 residues. Germline V CDR1 and CDR2: LNHDA, SQIVND (reference sequence). V lost 3 bases, J lost 2 bases, and 4 bases lay in between. The CDR3 protein is CASSIDQETQYF. CDR3 DNA: TGTGCCAGTAGTATCGATCAAGAGACCCAGTACTTC. Drawing the rest from reference TRBV19 and TRBJ2-5, the complete variable domain is DGGITQSPKYLFRKEGQNVTLSCEQNLNHDAMYWYRQDPGQGLRLIYYSQIVNDFQKGDIAEGYSVSREKKESFPLTVTSAQKNPTAFYLCASSIDQETQYFGPGTRLLVL.

V usage is TRBV16 and J usage is TRBJ1-2, with no clear D. Germline V CDR1 and CDR2: KGHSY, FQNENV. V lost 0 bases and J 1 base, leaving 12 bases between the germline ends. This CDR3 contains 16 residues. This CDR3 reads CASSQSVGRLNYGYTF. For the CDR3, the DNA is TGTGCCAGCAGCCAATCGGTGGGCCGACTTAACTATGGCTACACCTTC.

CDR3 residues: CASRPAGSSYNEQFF. In DNA form, the CDR3 reads TGTGCCAGCAGACCAGCGGGCTCCTCCTACAATGAGCAGTTCTTC. V is TRBV7-9 and J is TRBJ2-1; TRBD2 is a possible D gene (6 bases). Per the germline V gene, CDR1 is SEHNR and CDR2 is FQNEAQ (reference sequence). V was trimmed by 6 bases and J by 0 bases, leaving 12 bases between them. The CDR3 sequence is 15 residues long.

The chain combines TRBV6-2 or TRBV6-3 with TRBJ1-6; no definite D call. The germline gives CDR1 MNHEY, CDR2 SVGEGT. V lost 4 bases and J 7 bases, leaving 17 bases between the germline ends. This CDR3 spans 16 amino acids. The chain's CDR3 is CASSSPGPIGNSPLHF. CDR3 DNA: TGTGCCAGCAGTTCTCCAGGTCCAATTGGGAATTCACCCCTCCACTTT.

The rearrangement links TRBV11-2 to TRBJ1-3; D remains unclear. Trimming pared 5 bases from V and 0 bases from J, leaving 8 bases between. CDR3 length equals 14 residues. Germline V lookup: CDR1 SGHAT, CDR2 FQNNGV. The chain's CDR3 is CASSPGASGNTIYF. The CDR3, as DNA: TGTGCCAGCAGCCCGGGCGCCTCTGGAAACACCATATATTTT.